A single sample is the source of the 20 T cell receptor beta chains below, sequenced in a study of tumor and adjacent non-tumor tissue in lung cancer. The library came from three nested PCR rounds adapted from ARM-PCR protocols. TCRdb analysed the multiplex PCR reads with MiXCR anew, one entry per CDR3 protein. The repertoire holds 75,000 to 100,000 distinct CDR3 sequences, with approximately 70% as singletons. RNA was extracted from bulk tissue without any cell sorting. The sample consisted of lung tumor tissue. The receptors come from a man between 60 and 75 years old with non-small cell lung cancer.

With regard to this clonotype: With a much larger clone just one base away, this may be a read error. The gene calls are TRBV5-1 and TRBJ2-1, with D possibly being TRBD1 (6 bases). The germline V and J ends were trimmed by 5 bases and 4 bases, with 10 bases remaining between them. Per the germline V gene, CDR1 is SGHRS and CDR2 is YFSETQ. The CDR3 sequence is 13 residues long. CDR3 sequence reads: CASRSGHYNEQFF. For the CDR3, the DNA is TGCGCCAGCAGATCGGGACATTACAATGAGCAGTTCTTC.

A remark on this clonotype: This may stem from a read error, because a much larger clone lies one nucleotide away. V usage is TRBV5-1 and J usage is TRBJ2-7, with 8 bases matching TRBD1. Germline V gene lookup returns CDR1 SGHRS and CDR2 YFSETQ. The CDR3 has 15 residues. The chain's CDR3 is CTSSLDREKVYEQYF. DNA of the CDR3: TGCACCAGCAGCTTGGACAGGGAAAAGGTCTACGAGCAGTACTTC.

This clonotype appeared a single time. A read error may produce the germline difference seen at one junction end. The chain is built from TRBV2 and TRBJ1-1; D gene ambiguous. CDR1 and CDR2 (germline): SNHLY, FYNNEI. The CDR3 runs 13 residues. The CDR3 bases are TGTGCCAACAGTCTCGGAGTGAACACTGAAGCTTTCTTT. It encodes CANSLGVNTEAFF.

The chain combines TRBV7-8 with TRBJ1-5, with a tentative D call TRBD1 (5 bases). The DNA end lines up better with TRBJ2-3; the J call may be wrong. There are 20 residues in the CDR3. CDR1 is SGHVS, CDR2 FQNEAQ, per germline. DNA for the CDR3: TGTGCCAGCAGCTTAAGGCCGATAGGGGATGAGAGTATCGGCAATCAGCCCCAGTATTTT. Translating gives CASSLRPIGDESIGNQPQYF.

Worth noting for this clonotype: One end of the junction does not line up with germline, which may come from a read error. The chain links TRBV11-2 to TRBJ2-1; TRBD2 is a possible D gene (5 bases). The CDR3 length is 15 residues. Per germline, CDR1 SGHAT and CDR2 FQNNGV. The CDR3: CASSPYRWMRDERFF. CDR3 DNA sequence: TGTGCCAGCAGCCCGTACCGGTGGATGAGGGATGAGCGGTTCTTC.

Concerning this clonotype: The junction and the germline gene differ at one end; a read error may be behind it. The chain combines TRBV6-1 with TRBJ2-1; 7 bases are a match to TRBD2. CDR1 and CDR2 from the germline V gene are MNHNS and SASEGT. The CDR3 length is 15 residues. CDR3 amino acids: CVSRPGLSPYNEQFF. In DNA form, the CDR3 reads TGTGTCAGCAGGCCGGGACTAAGCCCCTACAATGAGCAGTTCTTC.

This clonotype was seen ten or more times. The DNA of the CDR3 is TGCAGTGCTAGATCTGCCAGCTCCTCTGGAAACACCATATATTTT. Its translation: CSARSASSSGNTIYF. The chain combines TRBV20-1 with TRBJ1-3; D is ambiguous. V lost 2 bases and J lost 0, with 11 bases in between. The CDR3 loop spans 15 amino acids. Germline values: CDR1 DFQATT, CDR2 SNEGSKA (reference sequence).

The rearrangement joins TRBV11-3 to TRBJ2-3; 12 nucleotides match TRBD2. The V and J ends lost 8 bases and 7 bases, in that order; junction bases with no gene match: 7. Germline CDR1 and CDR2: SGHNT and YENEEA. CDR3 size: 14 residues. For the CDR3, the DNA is TGTGCCAGCCGAAATGGACTAGCGGGGAATACGCAGTATTTT. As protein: CASRNGLAGNTQYF. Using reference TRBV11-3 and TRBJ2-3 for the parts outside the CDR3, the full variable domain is EAGVVQSPRYKIIEKKQPVAFWCNPISGHNTLYWYLQNLGQGPELLIRYENEEAVDDSQLPKDRFSAERLKGVDSTLKIQPAELGDSAVYLCASRNGLAGNTQYFGPGTRLTVL.

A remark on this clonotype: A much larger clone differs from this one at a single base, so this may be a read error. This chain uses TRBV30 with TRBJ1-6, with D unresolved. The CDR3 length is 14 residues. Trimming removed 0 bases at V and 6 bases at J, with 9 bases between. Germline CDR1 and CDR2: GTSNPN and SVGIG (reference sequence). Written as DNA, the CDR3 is TGTGCCTGGAGTGTAGCCAGAATTAATTCACCCCTCCACTTT. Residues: CAWSVARINSPLHF.

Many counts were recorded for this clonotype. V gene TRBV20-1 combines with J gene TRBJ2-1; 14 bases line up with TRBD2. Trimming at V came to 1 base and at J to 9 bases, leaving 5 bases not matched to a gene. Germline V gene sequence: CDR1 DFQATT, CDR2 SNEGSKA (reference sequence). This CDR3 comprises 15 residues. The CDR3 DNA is TGCAGTGCTAGAGGGACTAGCGGGAGGTCGGGTGAGCAGTTCTTC. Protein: CSARGTSGRSGEQFF.

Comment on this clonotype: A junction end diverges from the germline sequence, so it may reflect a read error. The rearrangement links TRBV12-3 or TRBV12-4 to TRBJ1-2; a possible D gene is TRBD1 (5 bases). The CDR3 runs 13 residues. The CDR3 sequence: CVSSLEGYYGYTF. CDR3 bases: TGTGTCAGCAGTTTGGAGGGGTATTATGGCTACACCTTC.

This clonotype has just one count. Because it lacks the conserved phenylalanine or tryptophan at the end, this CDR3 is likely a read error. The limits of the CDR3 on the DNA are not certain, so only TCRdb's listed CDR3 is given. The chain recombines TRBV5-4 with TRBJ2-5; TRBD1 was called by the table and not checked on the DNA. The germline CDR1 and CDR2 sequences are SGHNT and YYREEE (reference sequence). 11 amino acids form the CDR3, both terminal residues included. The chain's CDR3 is CASSGAETKYL.

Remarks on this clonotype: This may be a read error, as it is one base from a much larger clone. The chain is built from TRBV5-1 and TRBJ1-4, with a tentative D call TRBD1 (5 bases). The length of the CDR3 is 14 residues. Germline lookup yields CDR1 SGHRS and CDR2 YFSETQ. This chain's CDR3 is CASSSSGINEELFF. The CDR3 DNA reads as TGCGCCAGCAGCTCCTCAGGGATTAATGAAGAACTGTTTTTT.

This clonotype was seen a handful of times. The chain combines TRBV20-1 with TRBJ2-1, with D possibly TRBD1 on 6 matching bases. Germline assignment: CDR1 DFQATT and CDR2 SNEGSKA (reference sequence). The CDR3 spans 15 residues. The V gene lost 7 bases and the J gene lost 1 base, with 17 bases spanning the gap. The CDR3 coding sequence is TGCAGTGATAGGACCGACAGGTTATCCTACAATGAGCAGTTCTTC. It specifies CSDRTDRLSYNEQFF.

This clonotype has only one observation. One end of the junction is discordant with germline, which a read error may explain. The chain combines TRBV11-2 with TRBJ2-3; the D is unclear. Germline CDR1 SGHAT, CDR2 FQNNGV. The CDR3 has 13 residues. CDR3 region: CASIFEGLDTRHF. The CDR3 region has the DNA TGTGCCAGCATATTCGAAGGGCTGGATACGCGGCATTTT.

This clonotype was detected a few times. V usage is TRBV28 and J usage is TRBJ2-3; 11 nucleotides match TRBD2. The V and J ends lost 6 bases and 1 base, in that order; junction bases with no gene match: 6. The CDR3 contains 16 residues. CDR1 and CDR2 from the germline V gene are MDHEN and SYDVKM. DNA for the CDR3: TGTGCCAGCAGCAACTTAGCGGGAGGGGGCACAGATACGCAGTATTTT. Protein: CASSNLAGGGTDTQYF.

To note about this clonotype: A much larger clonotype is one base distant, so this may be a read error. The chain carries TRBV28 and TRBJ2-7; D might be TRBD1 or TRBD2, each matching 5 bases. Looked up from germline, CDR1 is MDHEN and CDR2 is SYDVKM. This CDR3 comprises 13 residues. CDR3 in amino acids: CASSLYGAYGQYF. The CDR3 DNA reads TGTGCCAGCAGTTTGTACGGGGCCTACGGGCAGTACTTC.

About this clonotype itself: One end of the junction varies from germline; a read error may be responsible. The CDR3 protein is CTSNGGGTTRFPEQYF. The CDR3, as DNA: TGTACCAGCAACGGGGGGGGGACTACGCGCTTCCCCGAGCAGTACTTC. The chain links TRBV11-3 to TRBJ2-7, with 8 bases matching TRBD2. The CDR3 sequence is 16 residues long. Looked up from germline, CDR1 is SGHNT and CDR2 is YENEEA.

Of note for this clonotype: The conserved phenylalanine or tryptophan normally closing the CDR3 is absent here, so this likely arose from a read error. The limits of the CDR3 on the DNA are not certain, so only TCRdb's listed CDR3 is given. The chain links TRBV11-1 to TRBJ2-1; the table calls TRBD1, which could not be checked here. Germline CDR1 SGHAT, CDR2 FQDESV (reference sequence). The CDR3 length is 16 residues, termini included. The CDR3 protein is CASSLNVGRWVNEQFL.

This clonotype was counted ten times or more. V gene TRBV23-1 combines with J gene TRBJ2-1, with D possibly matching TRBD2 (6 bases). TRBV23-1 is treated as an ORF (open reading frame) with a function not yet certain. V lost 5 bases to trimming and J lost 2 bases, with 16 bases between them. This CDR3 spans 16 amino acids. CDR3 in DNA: TGCGCCAGCAGTGGCGACTTAGCGGACGCCTACAATGAGCAGTTCTTC. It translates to CASSGDLADAYNEQFF.